This T cell receptor (beta chain) was profiled in a study of blood T cell repertoires in COVID-19. Study as a whole: The United States, Italy and Spain supplied acute and convalescent COVID-19 samples. The analysed material was cDNA or gDNA that came from T cells, B-cell-depleted T cells, or PBMCs.

Study processing details: How many nucleated cells were present was estimated from reference gene primer amplification. Clones were read by immunoSEQ multiplex PCR, and TCRdb kept only the in-frame ones, dropping some. Clonal size and the V and J genes are those of that table, whereas D and trimming came from the DNA. The sample consists of nearly 55,000 clones, 78% of them appearing once. The CDR3 is made up of 15 amino acids. Germline V CDR1 and CDR2: SGHTA, FQGNSA. Trimming took 2 bases from V and 2 from J; bases not matched to a gene: 4. This TCR came from a human donor with active or convalescent COVID-19. The donor label of this sample is uncertain. The chain is built from TRBV7-2 and TRBJ2-3; 7 bases are a match to TRBD2. The sample taken for sequencing was peripheral blood. The CDR3 DNA reads as TGTGCCAGCAGCTTAAAAAGCGGGAACACAGATACGCAGTATTTT. Protein: CASSLKSGNTDTQYF.